These T cell receptor beta chains were read from a single sample in a study of Graves' ophthalmopathy and Graves' hyperthyroidism. Using its own MiXCR run on the multiplex PCR reads, TCRdb lists one record per CDR3 protein. The data hold about 13,000 distinct CDR3 sequences, with roughly 45% observed a single time. Source material: peripheral blood. All receptors derive from a woman aged 30 to 39 with Graves' ophthalmopathy. Both conserved end residues are part of each CDR3. The D gene is left open where the match is weak. Expanded clones are given a class, and other clones once, few, many or no size at all.

J,size,V,D,DNA,CDR3
TRBJ2-1,many,TRBV2,-,TGTGCCAGCAGTGGGCTAGCTGGGAAAGATGAGCAGTTCTTC,CASSGLAGKDEQFF
TRBJ1-4,-,TRBV5-1,-,TGCGCCAGCAGCTTGGGCCCGCCGGCTAATGAAAAACTGTTTTTT,CASSLGPPANEKLFF
TRBJ2-1,few,TRBV20-1,TRBD2,TGCAGTGCTAGAGAGTCCGGGACTACCAAGAATGAGCAGTTCTTC,CSARESGTTKNEQFF
TRBJ2-7,-,TRBV7-2,TRBD2,TGTGCCAGCAGCTCCGGGACTAGCGGGAGCTACGAGCAGTACTTC,CASSSGTSGSYEQYF
TRBJ1-1,-,TRBV20-1,-,TGCAGTGCTAGAGATGGGAGGGAGAACACTGAAGCTTTCTTT,CSARDGRENTEAFF
TRBJ2-1,few,TRBV10-3,-,TGTGCCATCAGTTCGGGATCAAGCTCCTACAATGAGCAGTTCTTC,CAISSGSSSYNEQFF
TRBJ1-6,-,TRBV5-1,TRBD1,TGCGCCAGCAGCTTGGCAGGGGGCGTTTATTCACCCCTCCACTTT,CASSLAGGVYSPLHF
TRBJ1-3,few,TRBV10-3,-,TGTGCCATCGGAATAACGCAAGGGTCTGGAAACACCATATATTTT,CAIGITQGSGNTIYF
TRBJ1-1,-,TRBV10-3,TRBD1,TGTGCCACAGAGGGACAGATGAACACTGAAGCTTTCTTT,CATEGQMNTEAFF
TRBJ1-2,-,TRBV19,-,TGTGCCAGTAGTATCAGACAGGACTATGGCTACACCTTC,CASSIRQDYGYTF
TRBJ2-7,-,TRBV27,-,TGTGCCAGCAGTTCCTTAGCGGCAGGGAGGTACTACGAGCAGTACTTC,CASSSLAAGRYYEQYF
TRBJ1-6,many,TRBV19,-,TGTGCCAGTAGCATCGCACCAAATTCACCCCTCCACTTT,CASSIAPNSPLHF
TRBJ1-2,-,TRBV29-1,-,TGCAGCGTTGGGGCGTCGGGCTACACCTTC,CSVGASGYTF
TRBJ2-1,many,TRBV11-2,-,TGTGCCAGCAGCCTAGGACTTCTTGGGTCGGATGAGCAGTTCTTC,CASSLGLLGSDEQFF
TRBJ2-1,few,TRBV7-9,TRBD2,TGTGCCAGCAGCGCCCTAGCGGGAGAGGTAGAGCAGTTCTTC,CASSALAGEVEQFF
TRBJ2-2,medium-sized,TRBV20-1,-,TGCAGTGCGACTCGGAGGGAGGTTATCGGGGAGCTGTTTTTT,CSATRREVIGELFF
TRBJ1-4,-,TRBV7-8,-,TGTGCCACCAGCAGAGATCGTAGGCTGAATGAAAAACTGTTTTTT,CATSRDRRLNEKLFF
TRBJ2-5,medium-sized,TRBV7-2,-,TGTGCCAGCAGCTGGAGGGAGACCCAGTACTTC,CASSWRETQYF
TRBJ2-1,many,TRBV6-1,TRBD2,TGTGCCACCCGTCTAGCGGGAGGGACCAATGAGCAGTTCTTC,CATRLAGGTNEQFF
TRBJ2-7,-,TRBV7-9,-,TGTGCCAACAGCTTCGGAGACAATAACTACGAGCAGTACTTC,CANSFGDNNYEQYF
TRBJ1-3,few,TRBV5-1,TRBD1,TGCGCCAGCAGCTCCGACAGGGCTGGGAACACCATATATTTT,CASSSDRAGNTIYF
TRBJ2-1,-,TRBV29-1,-,TGCAGCGTTGAGGTTAGCATCAATGAGCAGTTCTTC,CSVEVSINEQFF
TRBJ2-1,-,TRBV7-2,-,TGTGCCAGCAGCAGCAGGACCGGTGAGCAGTTCTTC,CASSSRTGEQFF
TRBJ1-4,few,TRBV6-6,-,TGTGCCAGCAGAGGGTTTCGGGGGGAGGTCAGTGAAAAACTGTTTTTT,CASRGFRGEVSEKLFF